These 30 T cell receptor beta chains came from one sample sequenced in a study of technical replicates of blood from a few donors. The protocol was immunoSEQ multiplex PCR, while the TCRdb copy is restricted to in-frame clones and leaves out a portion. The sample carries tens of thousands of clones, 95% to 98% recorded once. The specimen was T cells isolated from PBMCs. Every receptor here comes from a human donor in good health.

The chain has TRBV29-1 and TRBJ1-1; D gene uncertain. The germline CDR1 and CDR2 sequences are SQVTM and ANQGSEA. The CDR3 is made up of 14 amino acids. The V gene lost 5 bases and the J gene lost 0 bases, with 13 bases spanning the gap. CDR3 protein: CSVKPSDMNTEAFF. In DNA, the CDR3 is TGCAGCGTTAAACCAAGCGATATGAACACTGAAGCTTTCTTT.

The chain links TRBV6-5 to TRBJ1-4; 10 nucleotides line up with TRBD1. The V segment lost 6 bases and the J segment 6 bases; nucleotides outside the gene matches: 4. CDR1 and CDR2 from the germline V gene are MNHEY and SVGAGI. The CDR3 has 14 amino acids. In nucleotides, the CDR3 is TGTGCCAGCAGCTACGGGACAGGGGATGAAAAACTGTTTTTT. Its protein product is CASSYGTGDEKLFF.

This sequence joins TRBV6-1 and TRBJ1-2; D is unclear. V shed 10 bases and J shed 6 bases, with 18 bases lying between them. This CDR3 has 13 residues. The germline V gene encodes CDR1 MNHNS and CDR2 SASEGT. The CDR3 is CATESRGLNGYTF. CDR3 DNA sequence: TGTGCCACCGAGAGTAGAGGTCTGAATGGCTACACCTTC.

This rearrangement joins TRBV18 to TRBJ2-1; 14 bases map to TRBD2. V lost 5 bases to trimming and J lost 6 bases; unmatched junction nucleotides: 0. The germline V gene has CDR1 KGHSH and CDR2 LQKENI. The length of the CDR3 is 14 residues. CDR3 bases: TGTGCCAGCTCAGGACTAGCGGGAGGCAATGAGCAGTTCTTC. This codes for CASSGLAGGNEQFF.

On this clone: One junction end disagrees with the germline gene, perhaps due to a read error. The CDR3 DNA reads as TGTGCCAGCATTGAAGACAGGGCTCTTAACACCATATATTTT. This gives the protein CASIEDRALNTIYF. The chain links TRBV2 to TRBJ1-3; 7 bases align to TRBD1. Per germline, CDR1 SNHLY and CDR2 FYNNEI. The CDR3 runs 14 residues.

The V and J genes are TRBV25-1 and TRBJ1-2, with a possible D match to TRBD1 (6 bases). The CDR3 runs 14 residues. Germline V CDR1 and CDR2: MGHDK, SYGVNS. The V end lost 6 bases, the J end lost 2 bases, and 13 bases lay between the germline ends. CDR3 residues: CASRRGGMNYGYTF. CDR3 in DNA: TGTGCCAGCAGAAGAGGGGGAATGAACTATGGCTACACCTTC.

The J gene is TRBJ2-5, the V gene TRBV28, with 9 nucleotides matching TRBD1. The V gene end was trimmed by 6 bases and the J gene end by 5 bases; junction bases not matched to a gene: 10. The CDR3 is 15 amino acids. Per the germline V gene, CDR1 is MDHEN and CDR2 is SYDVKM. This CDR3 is CASRSMRQGVETQYF. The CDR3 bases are TGTGCCAGCAGATCTATGCGACAGGGGGTGGAGACCCAGTACTTC. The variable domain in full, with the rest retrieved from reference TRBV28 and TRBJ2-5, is DVKVTQSSRYLVKRTGEKVFLECVQDMDHENMFWYRQDPGLGLRLIYFSYDVKMKEKGDIPEGYSVSREKKERFSLILESASTNQTSMYLCASRSMRQGVETQYFGPGTRLLVL.

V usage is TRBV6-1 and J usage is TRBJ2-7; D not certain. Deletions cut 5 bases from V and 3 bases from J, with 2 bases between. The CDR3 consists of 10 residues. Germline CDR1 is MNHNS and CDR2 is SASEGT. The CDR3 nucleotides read TGTGCCAGCAGTCTCTACGAGCAGTACTTC. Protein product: CASSLYEQYF.

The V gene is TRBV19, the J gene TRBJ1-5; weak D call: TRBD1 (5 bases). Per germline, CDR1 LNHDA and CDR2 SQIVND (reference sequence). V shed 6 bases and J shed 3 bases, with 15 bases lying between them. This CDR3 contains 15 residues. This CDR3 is CASRGWQGVNQPQHF. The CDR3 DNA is TGTGCCAGTAGAGGGTGGCAGGGCGTCAATCAGCCCCAGCATTTT.

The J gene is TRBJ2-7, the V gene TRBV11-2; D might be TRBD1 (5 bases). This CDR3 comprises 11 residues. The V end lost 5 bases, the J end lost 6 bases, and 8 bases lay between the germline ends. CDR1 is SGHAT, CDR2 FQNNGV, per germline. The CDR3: CASSQRGEQYF. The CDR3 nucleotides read TGTGCCAGCAGCCAAAGGGGCGAGCAGTACTTC.

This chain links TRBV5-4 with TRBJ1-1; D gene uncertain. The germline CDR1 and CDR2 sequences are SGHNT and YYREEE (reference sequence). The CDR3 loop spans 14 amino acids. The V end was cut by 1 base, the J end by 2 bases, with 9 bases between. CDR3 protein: CASSLIGRNTEAFF. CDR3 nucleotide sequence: TGTGCCAGCAGCTTGATAGGGAGAAACACTGAAGCTTTCTTT.

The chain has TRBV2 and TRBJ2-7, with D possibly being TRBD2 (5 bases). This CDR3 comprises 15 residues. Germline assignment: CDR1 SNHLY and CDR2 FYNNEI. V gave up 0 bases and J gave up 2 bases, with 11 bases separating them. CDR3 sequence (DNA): TGTGCCAGCAGTGAAGCCACGGGGAAAGCCTACGAGCAGTACTTC. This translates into CASSEATGKAYEQYF.

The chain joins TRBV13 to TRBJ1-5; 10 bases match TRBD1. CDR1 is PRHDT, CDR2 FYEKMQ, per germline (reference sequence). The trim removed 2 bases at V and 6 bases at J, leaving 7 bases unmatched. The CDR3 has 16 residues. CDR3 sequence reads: CASSLRDRGNTQPQHF. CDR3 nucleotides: TGTGCCAGCAGCTTACGGGACAGGGGTAATACTCAGCCCCAGCATTTT.

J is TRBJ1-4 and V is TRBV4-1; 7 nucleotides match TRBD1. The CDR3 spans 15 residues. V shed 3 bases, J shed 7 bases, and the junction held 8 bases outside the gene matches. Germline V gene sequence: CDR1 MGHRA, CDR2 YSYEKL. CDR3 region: CASSQVAGGGEKLFF. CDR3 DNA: TGCGCCAGCAGCCAGGTAGCAGGGGGAGGTGAAAAACTGTTTTTT.

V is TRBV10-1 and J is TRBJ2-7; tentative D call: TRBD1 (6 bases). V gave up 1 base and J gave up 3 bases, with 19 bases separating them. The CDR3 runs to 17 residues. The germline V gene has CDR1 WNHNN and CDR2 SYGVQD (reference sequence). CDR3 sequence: CASSEFRDTRYFYEQYF. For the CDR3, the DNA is TGCGCCAGCAGTGAGTTCCGGGACACCCGTTACTTCTACGAGCAGTACTTC.

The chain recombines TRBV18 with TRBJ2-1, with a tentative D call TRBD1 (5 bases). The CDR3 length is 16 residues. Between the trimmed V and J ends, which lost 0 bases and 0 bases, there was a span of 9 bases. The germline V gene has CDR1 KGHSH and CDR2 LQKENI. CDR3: CASSPPRQSSYNEQFF. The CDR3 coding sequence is TGTGCCAGCTCACCACCTCGACAGAGCTCCTACAATGAGCAGTTCTTC.

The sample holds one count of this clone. The CDR3 nucleotides are TGTGCCAGCAGCGTGGCCCAAGGAGACGAGCAGTACTTC. Residues: CASSVAQGDEQYF. This chain uses TRBV9 with TRBJ2-7; unclear D gene. Trimming stripped 2 bases from V and 5 bases from J, with 11 bases between. The CDR3 is 13 residues long. The germline gives CDR1 SGDLS, CDR2 YYNGEE.

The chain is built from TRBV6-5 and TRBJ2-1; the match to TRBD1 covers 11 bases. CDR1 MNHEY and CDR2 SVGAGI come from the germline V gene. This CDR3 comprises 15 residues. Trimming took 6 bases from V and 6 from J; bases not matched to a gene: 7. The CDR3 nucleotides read TGTGCCAGCAGATATGGGACAGGGGGAGGCAATGAGCAGTTCTTC. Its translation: CASRYGTGGGNEQFF.

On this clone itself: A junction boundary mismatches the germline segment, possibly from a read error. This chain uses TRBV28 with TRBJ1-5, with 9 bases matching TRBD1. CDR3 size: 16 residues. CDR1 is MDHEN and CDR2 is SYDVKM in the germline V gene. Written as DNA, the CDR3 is TGTGCCAGCAGGTGGGGACAGGGAATCGTGAATCGGCCCCAGCATTTT. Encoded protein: CASRWGQGIVNRPQHF.

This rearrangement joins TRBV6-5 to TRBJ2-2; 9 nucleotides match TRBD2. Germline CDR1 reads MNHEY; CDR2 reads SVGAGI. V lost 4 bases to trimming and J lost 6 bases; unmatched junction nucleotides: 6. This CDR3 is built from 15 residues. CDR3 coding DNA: TGTGCCAGCAGTTCCCGAGCGGGGGGCGCCGGGGAGCTGTTTTTT. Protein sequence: CASSSRAGGAGELFF.

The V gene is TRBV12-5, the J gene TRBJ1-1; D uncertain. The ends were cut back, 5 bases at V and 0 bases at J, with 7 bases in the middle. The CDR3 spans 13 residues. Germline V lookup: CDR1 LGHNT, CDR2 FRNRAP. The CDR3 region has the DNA TGTGCTAGTGGTGTTCGGTTGAACACTGAAGCTTTCTTT. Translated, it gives CASGVRLNTEAFF.

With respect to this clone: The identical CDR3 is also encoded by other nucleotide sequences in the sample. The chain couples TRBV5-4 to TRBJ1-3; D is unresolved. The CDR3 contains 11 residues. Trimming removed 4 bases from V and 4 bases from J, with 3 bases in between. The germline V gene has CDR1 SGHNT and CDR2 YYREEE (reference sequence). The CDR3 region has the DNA TGTGCCAGCAGCCAAGGAAACACCATATATTTT. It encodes CASSQGNTIYF.

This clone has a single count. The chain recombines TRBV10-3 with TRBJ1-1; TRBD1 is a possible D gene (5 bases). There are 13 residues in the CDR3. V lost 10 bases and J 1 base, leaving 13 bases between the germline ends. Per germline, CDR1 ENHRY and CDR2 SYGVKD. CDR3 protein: CATHHDRNTEAFF. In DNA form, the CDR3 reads TGTGCCACCCATCATGACAGGAACACTGAAGCTTTCTTT.

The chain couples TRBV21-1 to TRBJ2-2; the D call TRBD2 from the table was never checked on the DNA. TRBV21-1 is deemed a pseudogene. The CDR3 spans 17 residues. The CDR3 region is CASSKVGEPGGTGELFF. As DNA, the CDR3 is TGTGCCAGCAGCAAAGTCGGAGAGCCCGGGGGCACCGGGGAGCTGTTTTTT.

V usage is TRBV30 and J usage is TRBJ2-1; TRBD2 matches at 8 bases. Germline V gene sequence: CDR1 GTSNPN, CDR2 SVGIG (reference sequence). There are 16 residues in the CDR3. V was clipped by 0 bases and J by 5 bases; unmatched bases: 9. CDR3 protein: CAWSVHSGGRHNEQFF. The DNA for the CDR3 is TGTGCCTGGAGTGTACATTCGGGAGGGCGCCACAATGAGCAGTTCTTC.

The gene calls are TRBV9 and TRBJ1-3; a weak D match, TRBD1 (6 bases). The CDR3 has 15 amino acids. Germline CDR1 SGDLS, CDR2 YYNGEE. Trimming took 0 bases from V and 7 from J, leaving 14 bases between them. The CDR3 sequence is CASSVVGGAGNTIYF. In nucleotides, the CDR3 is TGTGCCAGCAGCGTAGTTGGGGGGGCGGGGAACACCATATATTTT.

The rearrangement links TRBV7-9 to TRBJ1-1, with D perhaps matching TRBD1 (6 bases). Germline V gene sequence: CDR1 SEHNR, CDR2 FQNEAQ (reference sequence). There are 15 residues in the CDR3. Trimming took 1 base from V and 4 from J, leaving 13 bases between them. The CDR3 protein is CASSLVTGQVTEAFF. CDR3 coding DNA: TGTGCCAGCAGCTTAGTTACAGGGCAGGTCACTGAAGCTTTCTTT.

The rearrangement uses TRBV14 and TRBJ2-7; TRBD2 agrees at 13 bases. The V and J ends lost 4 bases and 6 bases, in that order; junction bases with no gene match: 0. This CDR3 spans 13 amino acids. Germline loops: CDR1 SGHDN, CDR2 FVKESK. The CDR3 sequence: CASSRLAGGEQYF. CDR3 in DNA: TGTGCCAGCAGCCGACTAGCGGGAGGCGAGCAGTACTTC.

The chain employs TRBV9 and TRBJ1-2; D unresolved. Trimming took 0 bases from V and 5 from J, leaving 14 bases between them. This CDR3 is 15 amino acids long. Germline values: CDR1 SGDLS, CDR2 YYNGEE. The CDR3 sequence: CASSVDYSLDYGYTF. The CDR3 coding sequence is TGTGCCAGCAGCGTAGATTACAGCTTAGATTATGGCTACACCTTC.

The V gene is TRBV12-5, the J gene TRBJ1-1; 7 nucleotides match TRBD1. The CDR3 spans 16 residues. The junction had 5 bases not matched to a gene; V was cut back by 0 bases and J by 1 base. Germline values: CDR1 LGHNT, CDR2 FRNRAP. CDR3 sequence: CASGLVRQGGNTEAFF. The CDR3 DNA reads TGTGCTAGTGGTTTGGTACGGCAGGGGGGGAACACTGAAGCTTTCTTT.